This T cell receptor beta chain was sequenced in a study of molecular identifiers for immune sequencing clone quantification. Study outcomes and limitations: Whereas naive cells kept under 1% of molecules in clones above 20 RNA copies, such clones held over 98% in effectors. Amid around 980,000 naive cells, spiked Jurkat TCR RNA from one cell was reportedly still detectable.

With listed TCR primers and previously described methods, bulk TCR libraries were prepared. TCRdb fed the PCR reads into MiXCR, producing one record per CDR3 protein. The sample holds hundreds of thousands of distinct CDR3 sequences, less than 30% seen once. Germline values: CDR1 SGDLS, CDR2 YYNGEE. The CDR3 is 16 residues long. In the case of this clonotype: Its antigen is unknown. A junction end diverges from the germline sequence, so it may reflect a read error.

Libraries of naive CD8 cells were prepared from 20,000 to 1,000,000 sorted cells using 10%, 30% or 50% RNA. The chain couples TRBV9 to TRBJ1-3; D may be TRBD1 (5 bases). The specimen sequenced was naive CD8+ T cells from blood, with Jurkat cell RNA spiked in. As to subset: FACS-sorted CD8+CD4-CCR7+CD45RA+ naive T cells. The TCR was taken from a human donor in good health. Some libraries in this study had Jurkat cell RNA spiked in. Here the CDR3 DNA reads TGTGCCAGCAGCGTAGGCGGGACCCCCTCTGGAAACGCCATATATTTT. Residues: CASSVGGTPSGNAIYF.